Listed here are 31 T cell receptor beta chains from one sample, sequenced in a study of shared T cell receptors in the human thymus. Profiling relied on immunoSEQ multiplex PCR, and the TCRdb table lists in-frame clones only, not all of them. The table has 720,000 or so clones, 70% to 90% seen once; the top ten hold under 0.012%. The sample was also linked to a second study, of human thymus T cells.

The sample taken for sequencing was thymocytes. These receptors were collected from a girl under two years old with a congenital heart defect.

The chain recombines TRBV15 with TRBJ2-5, with 9 nucleotides matching TRBD2. Germline V gives CDR1 LNHNV, CDR2 YYDKDF (reference sequence). Trimming removed 2 bases from V and 1 base from J; junction bases left unmatched: 14. The length of the CDR3 is 19 residues. CDR3 sequence: CATSRYPGLPSGIQETQYF. The CDR3 bases are TGTGCCACCAGCAGATATCCCGGTCTACCTAGCGGGATCCAAGAGACCCAGTACTTC.

This clone was seen once. The same CDR3 also results from other DNA sequences found in this sample. The CDR3 nucleotides read TGCGCCAGCAGCCAAGAAGGAGGGAGCTCCTATAATTCACCCCTCCACTTT. Its translation is CASSQEGGSSYNSPLHF. The chain is built from TRBV4-3 and TRBJ1-6; no clear D. The CDR3 spans 17 residues. Per germline, CDR1 LGHNA and CDR2 YSLEER. Trimming left V 0 bases short and J 0 bases short, with 9 bases between.

The chain recombines TRBV7-8 with TRBJ2-3; TRBD2 matches at 11 bases. CDR3 length: 18 residues. V shed 2 bases and J 4 bases; nucleotides not matched to a gene: 11. Looked up from germline, CDR1 is SGHVS and CDR2 is FQNEAQ. The CDR3 DNA is TGTGCCAGCAGCTTACGGCTAGCGGGGGGAGCGGTCCCAGATACGCAGTATTTT. Protein product: CASSLRLAGGAVPDTQYF.

This clone was observed once. V is TRBV9 and J is TRBJ1-3, with D possibly TRBD1 on 5 matching bases. The CDR3 is made up of 17 amino acids. Trimming cost V 3 bases and J 0 bases, with 16 bases left between them. The germline gives CDR1 SGDLS, CDR2 YYNGEE. For the CDR3, the DNA is TGTGCCAGCAGCGGCTCGGACACCTTCTTCTCTGGAAACACCATATATTTT. As protein: CASSGSDTFFSGNTIYF.

V and J are TRBV30 and TRBJ1-2; D gene ambiguous. The germline CDR1 and CDR2 sequences are GTSNPN and SVGIG (reference sequence). The V end was cut by 0 bases, the J end by 7 bases, with 15 bases between. The CDR3 is 14 residues long. The CDR3 spells CAWSVLRAYSGYTF. The CDR3 DNA is TGTGCCTGGAGTGTACTGAGGGCCTACTCTGGCTACACCTTC.

The chain employs TRBV5-1 and TRBJ1-3, with TRBD1 matching over 8 bases. J was trimmed by 1 base and V by 2 bases; bases with no gene match: 5. Germline V gene lookup returns CDR1 SGHRS and CDR2 YFSETQ. The CDR3 totals 16 residues. CDR3: CASSLLTGDSGNTIYF. Here the CDR3 DNA reads TGCGCCAGCAGCTTACTGACAGGGGATTCTGGAAACACCATATATTTT.

This clone has just a few counts. This chain uses TRBV10-2 with TRBJ1-4; 9 nucleotides match TRBD1. Trimming removed 0 bases from V and 6 bases from J; junction bases left unmatched: 14. The CDR3 runs to 19 residues. Germline CDR1 is WSHSY and CDR2 is SAAADI. The CDR3 loop is CASSESFGRDRDSDEKLFF. For the CDR3, the DNA is TGCGCCAGCAGTGAGTCGTTCGGGCGGGACAGGGACTCGGATGAAAAACTGTTTTTT.

V usage is TRBV4-1 and J usage is TRBJ1-4; D not resolved. The germline gives CDR1 MGHRA, CDR2 YSYEKL. This CDR3 is 15 amino acids long. With 2 bases removed from V and 8 bases from J, the gap between germline ends came to 15 bases. The CDR3 DNA follows: TGCGCCAGCAGCCAATCGACGCAACCGGGGGAAAAACTGTTTTTT. Translating it yields CASSQSTQPGEKLFF.

J is TRBJ2-7 and V is TRBV27; TRBD2 matches at 10 bases. CDR1 is MNHEY and CDR2 is SMNVEV in the germline V gene (reference sequence). There are 20 residues in the CDR3. The J segment lost 2 bases and the V segment lost 6 bases, leaving 22 bases of the junction unmatched. CDR3 region: CASSQKGIAGGQTETYEQYF. DNA of the CDR3: TGTGCCAGCAGCCAGAAGGGAATAGCGGGGGGCCAGACGGAAACCTACGAGCAGTACTTC.

The chain recombines TRBV18 with TRBJ1-2, with 7 bases lining up with TRBD1. The CDR3 loop spans 16 amino acids. J gave up 5 bases and V 3 bases, and 12 bases lay outside the gene matches. CDR1 KGHSH and CDR2 LQKENI come from the germline V gene. CDR3 sequence (DNA): TGTGCCAGCTCACCTTCAAACACCGGGACAGAATATGGCTACACCTTC. Protein sequence: CASSPSNTGTEYGYTF.

The J gene is TRBJ1-2, the V gene TRBV5-1; a possible D gene is TRBD1 (6 bases). Germline CDR1 and CDR2: SGHRS and YFSETQ. V lost 7 bases and J lost 6, with 16 bases in between. The CDR3 totals 13 residues. This chain's CDR3 is CASRWGGPDGYTF. Here the CDR3 DNA reads TGCGCCAGCCGCTGGGGGGGGCCCGATGGCTACACCTTC. Complete variable domain (other parts from reference TRBV5-1 and TRBJ1-2): KAGVTQTPRYLIKTRGQQVTLSCSPISGHRSVSWYQQTPGQGLQFLFEYFSETQRNKGNFPGRFSGRQFSNSRSEMNVSTLELGDSALYLCASRWGGPDGYTFGSGTRLTVV.

This clone was detected only a few times. This CDR3 reads CASSQDARTASGNQPQHF. In DNA, the CDR3 is TGTGCCAGCAGCCAAGATGCTCGGACCGCCTCGGGGAACCAGCCCCAGCATTTT. This rearrangement joins TRBV4-2 to TRBJ1-5, with D unresolved. Trimming took 0 bases from V and 7 from J, leaving 22 bases between them. There are 18 residues in the CDR3. The germline V gene encodes CDR1 LGHNA and CDR2 YNFKEQ.

In this sample, this clone turned up a few times. The chain is built from TRBV19 and TRBJ1-3, with 11 bases that match TRBD1. The CDR3 has 17 amino acids. With 6 bases clipped from V and 4 bases from J, the junction kept 11 bases outside the gene matches. Germline lookup yields CDR1 LNHDA and CDR2 SQIVND (reference sequence). The CDR3 coding sequence is TGTGCCAGTAGCCCCCTCCCGGACAGGGGGCAGGGAAACACCATATATTTT. Translated, it gives CASSPLPDRGQGNTIYF.

The chain links TRBV4-1 to TRBJ2-5; TRBD1 matches at 8 bases. The CDR3 loop spans 16 amino acids. Germline lookup yields CDR1 MGHRA and CDR2 YSYEKL. Unmatched junction bases numbered 5, after V lost 0 bases and J lost 2 bases. DNA of the CDR3: TGCGCCAGCAGCCAAGACCGAAGGGACAGGCAAGAGACCCAGTACTTC. Protein sequence: CASSQDRRDRQETQYF.

V is TRBV6-1 and J is TRBJ1-2, with no clear D. The germline gives CDR1 MNHNS, CDR2 SASEGT. V lost 1 base and J 3 bases, leaving 6 bases between the germline ends. CDR3 length: 13 amino acids. The CDR3 DNA reads as TGTGCCAGCAGTGAAGTAGCTCACTATGGCTACACCTTC. Its protein is CASSEVAHYGYTF.

This chain joins TRBV28 and TRBJ2-3; 9 nucleotides agree with TRBD1. Trimming took 6 bases from V and 5 from J; bases not matched to a gene: 12. This CDR3 region has 16 residues. Germline CDR1 is MDHEN and CDR2 is SYDVKM. The CDR3 DNA follows: TGTGCCAGCAGCTACGTCCGGGACAGGGCCAAAGATACGCAGTATTTT. It encodes CASSYVRDRAKDTQYF.

The gene calls are TRBV18 and TRBJ1-5; D is uncertain. Germline V lookup: CDR1 KGHSH, CDR2 LQKENI. The V end lost 1 base, the J end lost 4 bases, and 11 bases lay between the germline ends. The CDR3 runs 15 residues. The CDR3 region is CASSPRRNRNQPQHF. In DNA, the CDR3 is TGTGCCAGCTCACCACGGCGGAATAGAAATCAGCCCCAGCATTTT.

Here the CDR3 reads CASSFAPGPGGNIQYF. The CDR3 bases are TGTGCCAGCAGCTTCGCGCCGGGACCCGGGGGAAACATTCAGTACTTC. The chain employs TRBV7-2 and TRBJ2-4; perhaps TRBD2 as D (6 bases). Trimming cost V 3 bases and J 6 bases, with 18 bases left between them. Germline V gene sequence: CDR1 SGHTA, CDR2 FQGNSA. The CDR3 has 16 amino acids.

J is TRBJ1-2 and V is TRBV7-2; D unclear. CDR1 and CDR2 from the germline V gene are SGHTA and FQGNSA. Trimming took 4 bases from V and 14 from J, leaving 8 bases between them. This CDR3 comprises 9 residues. This chain's CDR3 is CASSSLRTF. The DNA for the CDR3 is TGTGCCAGCAGCTCCCTTAGAACCTTC.

The CDR3, as DNA: TGTGCCAGCAGCCCGGACAGGGGCTGGGCCTTTGGGGCCAACGTCCTGACTTTC. Translating it yields CASSPDRGWAFGANVLTF. V usage is TRBV7-8 and J usage is TRBJ2-6; 9 bases fit TRBD1. In germline, CDR1 is SGHVS, CDR2 FQNEAQ. J lost 3 bases, V lost 5 bases, and 11 bases had no gene match. The CDR3 loop spans 18 amino acids.

V gene TRBV14 combines with J gene TRBJ2-1; TRBD2 agrees at 8 bases. The CDR3 is made up of 18 amino acids. Trimming at V came to 5 bases and at J to 9 bases, leaving 21 bases not matched to a gene. CDR1 and CDR2 from the germline V gene are SGHDN and FVKESK. The CDR3 loop reads CASSYKGWSRAGGPEQFF. The CDR3 DNA reads as TGTGCCAGCAGCTACAAGGGGTGGAGTAGGGCGGGGGGACCTGAGCAGTTCTTC.

The CDR3 loop reads CASSHKARGDTQYF. Written as DNA, the CDR3 is TGTGCCAGCAGCCACAAGGCCCGAGGAGATACGCAGTATTTT. This chain connects TRBV13 to TRBJ2-3; D is unclear. CDR1 is PRHDT, CDR2 FYEKMQ, per germline (reference sequence). V lost 5 bases and J 5 bases, leaving 14 bases between the germline ends. This CDR3 comprises 14 residues.

V gene TRBV25-1 combines with J gene TRBJ2-1; TRBD2 aligns across 11 bases. In germline, CDR1 is MGHDK, CDR2 SYGVNS. This CDR3 is built from 17 residues. The V gene end was trimmed by 2 bases and the J gene end by 3 bases; junction bases not matched to a gene: 6. The CDR3 region is CASSEPSGGFGYNEQFF. CDR3 nucleotides: TGTGCCAGCAGTGAACCTAGCGGGGGGTTCGGCTACAATGAGCAGTTCTTC.

The V gene is TRBV9, the J gene TRBJ2-7, with TRBD1 matching over 9 bases. The germline V gene has CDR1 SGDLS and CDR2 YYNGEE. The CDR3 consists of 15 residues. J was trimmed by 0 bases and V by 3 bases; bases with no gene match: 4. Here the CDR3 reads CASSASDRGSYEQYF. The CDR3 DNA sequence: TGTGCCAGCAGCGCCTCGGACAGGGGCTCCTACGAGCAGTACTTC.

In this sample, this clone turned up a few times. The V gene is TRBV2, the J gene TRBJ1-1, with D hard to call. V lost 6 bases to trimming and J lost 0 bases, with 14 bases between them. The length of the CDR3 is 15 residues. The germline V gene encodes CDR1 SNHLY and CDR2 FYNNEI. The CDR3 protein is CASRAIQPMNTEAFF. The CDR3 DNA is TGTGCCAGCAGGGCCATACAGCCGATGAACACTGAAGCTTTCTTT.

This clone was seen once. The chain employs TRBV5-5 and TRBJ2-7, with 10 bases fitting TRBD1. J was trimmed by 3 bases and V by 0 bases; bases with no gene match: 3. This CDR3 region has 15 residues. Per germline, CDR1 SGHKS and CDR2 YYEKEE (reference sequence). The CDR3 region is CASSLGDRGIYEQYF. DNA of the CDR3: TGTGCCAGCAGCTTGGGGGACAGGGGTATCTACGAGCAGTACTTC.

The chain recombines TRBV28 with TRBJ2-7, with 9 bases identical to TRBD1. The V and J ends lost 4 bases and 5 bases, in that order; junction bases with no gene match: 0. The length of the CDR3 is 12 residues. Germline V CDR1 and CDR2: MDHEN, SYDVKM. CDR3 region: CASSWDRDEQYF. The CDR3 DNA is TGTGCCAGCAGTTGGGACAGGGACGAGCAGTACTTC.

The gene calls are TRBV28 and TRBJ1-1; weak D call: TRBD1 (6 bases). Germline V gene data show CDR1 as MDHEN and CDR2 as SYDVKM. There are 12 residues in the CDR3. Trimming took 6 bases from V and 11 from J, leaving 16 bases between them. The CDR3 loop is CASSPRGEVAFF. CDR3 bases: TGTGCCAGCAGCCCCAGGGGTGAGGTCGCTTTCTTT.

This sequence joins TRBV5-1 and TRBJ1-4, with 8 bases aligning to TRBD1. This CDR3 is 14 amino acids long. The germline CDR1 and CDR2 sequences are SGHRS and YFSETQ. The V gene end was trimmed by 4 bases and the J gene end by 5 bases; junction bases not matched to a gene: 4. The CDR3 nucleotides are TGCGCCAGCAGCCTACAGGGGGACAATGAAAAACTGTTTTTT. It encodes CASSLQGDNEKLFF.

V gene TRBV27 combines with J gene TRBJ1-2; TRBD1 aligns across 9 bases. Germline trimming cut 6 bases from V and 3 bases from J; bases unmatched to any gene: 5. Per the germline V gene, CDR1 is MNHEY and CDR2 is SMNVEV (reference sequence). The CDR3 length is 14 residues. The CDR3, as DNA: TGTGCCAGCAGCGTAGGACAGGGGTACTATGGCTACACCTTC. Amino acids: CASSVGQGYYGYTF.

The chain couples TRBV1 to TRBJ2-3; the table's D call of TRBD2 was not tested on the DNA. TRBV1 is marked as a pseudogene. This CDR3 region has 16 residues. The CDR3 region is CTSSLETSGDTDTQYF. Here the CDR3 DNA reads TGCACCAGCAGCCTCGAGACTAGCGGGGACACAGATACGCAGTATTTT.